The TCR beta chain described here comes from a study of STAT5B mutations in CD4+ large granular lymphocyte leukemia. Study information: Healthy donors showed HLA-associated enrichment of the CDR3 'QG' motif.

Notes on this clone: The antigen is unknown.

Sequencing was at survey level. Assay used: immunoSEQ multiplex PCR; TCRdb lists only in-frame clones, some missing. The table shows about 38,000 clones, with 85% occurring only once. This CDR3 is built from 15 residues. The germline V and J ends were trimmed by 1 base and 0 bases, with 10 bases remaining between them. Germline V gene sequence: CDR1 SGHNT, CDR2 YENEEA. Study-wide results and caveats: The CD4+ versus CD8+ T-LGLL clonality difference may reflect limited sample size. Patient CD4-sorted repertoires stayed more clonal than healthy ones after leukemic-clone removal.

This TCR came from a human donor in good health. The sample was CD4+ T cells from blood buffy coats. The chain combines TRBV11-3 with TRBJ2-7; maybe TRBD2 (5 bases). In DNA, the CDR3 is TGTGCCAGCAGCTTAGGCGGTGGACTCTCCTACGAGCAGTACTTC. This encodes CASSLGGGLSYEQYF.